This TCR beta chain was captured in a study of Ad26.COV2.S vaccination and SARS-CoV-2 variants. The overall study: Intramuscular Ad26.COV2.S doses were given once or twice, 56 days apart. Study-level findings and limits: Measurement of non-spike TCR breadth gave similar results in vaccine and placebo recipients. Analyses of TCR breadth and depth may have underestimated total T cell responses.

Sequencing was performed with immunoSEQ multiplex PCR; in TCRdb, only in-frame clones are kept and a portion is missing. This sample has around 250,000 clones, with 70% to 90% found just once. Treatment in this sample: about 20 received Ad26.COV2.S at low or high dose, single or two shots; about five received placebo; per-sample allocation not given. Vaccine and placebo recipients were sampled on day 63 after the first injection. Details on this clone: Antigen: not known.

The sequence derives from a person aged 18-65 years who received the Ad26.COV2.S COVID-19 vaccine or a placebo. The material sequenced was peripheral blood, taken in a trial of Ad26.COV2.S vaccine versus placebo.

CDR3 in DNA: TGTGCCAGCAGTGAAGGGGGGACCCAAGAACATACCCAGTACTTC. It codes for CASSEGGTQEHTQYF. The V and J genes are TRBV2 and TRBJ2-5, with D possibly being TRBD1 or TRBD2 (5 bases each). Germline CDR1 and CDR2: SNHLY and FYNNEI. This CDR3 comprises 15 residues. The V and J ends lost 1 base and 8 bases respectively, with 17 bases between them.